This TCR beta chain comes out of a study of blood T cell repertoires in COVID-19. At the level of the study: Donors in the United States, Italy and Spain gave samples during acute or convalescent COVID-19.

This CDR3 region has 14 residues. From germline, CDR1 is GTSNPN and CDR2 SVGIG (reference sequence). V lost 4 bases and J lost 7, with 14 bases in between. Data came from immunoSEQ multiplex PCR; TCRdb stores just in-frame clones and leaves some out. The repertoire includes tens of thousands of clones, around 76% of them detected once, and roughly 8.7% sits in the top ten. The sequence was obtained from a man aged 70-80 years with active or convalescent COVID-19. Sequenced material: peripheral blood. The chain couples TRBV30 to TRBJ1-6; D remains ambiguous. The CDR3 DNA sequence: TGTGCCTGGACCGGACTCCTCGGCAATTCACCCCTCCACTTT. Translated, it gives CAWTGLLGNSPLHF.